A single sample gave rise to the 8 T cell receptor beta chains below, sequenced in a study of T-cell reconstitution after alpha-beta-depleted transplantation in children. TCRbeta library preparation incorporated unique molecular identifiers. One entry per CDR3 protein, called by TCRdb with MiXCR from the PCR reads. The sample includes fewer than 550,000 distinct CDR3 sequences, around 16% of them seen just once. The sample consisted of PBMCs, mostly from graft donor cells, taken 360 days after TCRalphabeta/CD19-depleted stem cell transplant. The source is a boy younger than two who had a stem cell transplant for Wiskott-Aldrich syndrome, so the T cells may come from the graft donor.

The chain joins TRBV18 to TRBJ2-7, with TRBD2 as a possible D gene (5 bases). There are 17 residues in the CDR3. V was shortened by 3 bases and J by 3 bases, with 21 bases between the two germline ends. Germline values: CDR1 KGHSH, CDR2 LQKENI. The DNA for the CDR3 is TGTGCCAGCTCACCTCTCCACCGTCCGGGGAGCAACTACGAGCAGTACTTC. It is translated as CASSPLHRPGSNYEQYF.

The sample holds a few counts of this clonotype. The chain combines TRBV28 with TRBJ1-6; no firm D call. V lost 6 bases and J 9 bases, leaving 9 bases between the germline ends. This CDR3 has 12 amino acids. Per germline, CDR1 MDHEN and CDR2 SYDVKM. This chain's CDR3 is CASRSGISPLHF. Written as DNA, the CDR3 is TGTGCCAGCAGGAGCGGGATTTCACCCCTCCACTTT.

This clonotype was counted at least ten times. The V and J genes are TRBV5-1 and TRBJ2-2; no definite D call. Germline V lookup: CDR1 SGHRS, CDR2 YFSETQ. CDR3 length equals 12 residues. The V gene lost 5 bases and the J gene lost 5 bases, with 7 bases spanning the gap. The CDR3 loop is CASSRETGELFF. For the CDR3, the DNA is TGCGCCAGCAGTAGAGAAACCGGGGAGCTGTTTTTT.

A few counts support this clonotype. The chain combines TRBV20-1 with TRBJ2-1; 7 bases fit TRBD2. This CDR3 is built from 11 residues. The germline gives CDR1 DFQATT, CDR2 SNEGSKA (reference sequence). V lost 3 bases and J lost 7; bases outside the gene matches: 0. CDR3 residues: CSASGRNEQFF. CDR3 bases: TGCAGTGCTAGCGGGAGGAATGAGCAGTTCTTC.

This clonotype was seen a handful of times. The rearrangement uses TRBV6-5 and TRBJ1-1; D call uncertain. V dropped 0 bases and J dropped 0 bases, with 8 bases sitting between them. The CDR3 sequence is 15 residues long. Germline-derived CDR1 and CDR2 are MNHEY and SVGAGI. The CDR3 protein is CASSYSSEMNTEAFF. CDR3 in DNA: TGTGCCAGCAGTTACTCATCAGAGATGAACACTGAAGCTTTCTTT.

This clonotype was counted between two and nine times. This chain links TRBV27 with TRBJ2-7; 7 positions agree with TRBD1. Looked up from germline, CDR1 is MNHEY and CDR2 is SMNVEV (reference sequence). The V segment lost 4 bases and the J segment 2 bases; nucleotides outside the gene matches: 5. This CDR3 comprises 14 residues. CDR3 coding DNA: TGTGCCAGCAGTTCGGACAGGTTTACCTACGAGCAGTACTTC. Amino acids: CASSSDRFTYEQYF.

The V call is TRBV11-2, the J call TRBJ2-1; perhaps TRBD1 as D (5 bases). Germline V gene data show CDR1 as SGHAT and CDR2 as FQNNGV. The CDR3 loop spans 12 amino acids. With 6 bases removed from V and 7 bases from J, the gap between germline ends came to 10 bases. The CDR3 sequence: CASRLRVNEQFF. Written as DNA, the CDR3 is TGTGCCAGCAGGCTCAGGGTAAATGAGCAGTTCTTC.

On this clonotype: A read error is likely, as this CDR3 ends without the conserved phenylalanine or tryptophan. The DNA is omitted, as the CDR3 cannot be located on it reliably, and the CDR3 follows TCRdb's listing. The chain carries TRBV7-9 and TRBJ2-1. CDR1 SEHNR and CDR2 FQNEAQ come from the germline V gene (reference sequence). The length of the CDR3 is 9 amino acids, counting both ends. The CDR3 spells CASSLQAVV.